This TCR beta chain was captured in a study of blood T cell repertoires in COVID-19 (dated by TCRdb to about 2020). Regarding the research as a whole: Samples from collaborators originated in the United States, Italy and Spain and spanned both the acute and convalescent phases of COVID-19. Nearly every sample came with metadata listing a de-identified subject ID, COVID-19 status, age in years and sex. The samples were drawn from two sources: the first 160 participants of the ongoing ImmuneRACE study, and 1,254 subjects contributed by 6 global collaborators. The repertoires were released in a freely available public database intended as a resource for research on the immune response to SARS-CoV-2. The material from the prospective study consisted of cDNA or gDNA derived from T cells, B-cell-depleted T cells, or PBMCs. Where available, HLA class I and class II types were obtained from metadata supplied by the sample provider rather than from assay-based typing. Subjects who had been exposed to COVID-19, were actively infected with it, or had recovered from it provided the deeply sampled blood TCRbeta repertoires that made up the dataset. General study outcomes and caveats: Clinical and demographic metadata were provided uncurated, with the amount varying by source and participant.

TCRbeta CDR3 regions were amplified from genomic DNA using the immunoSEQ Assay, a bias-controlled multiplex PCR. The paper's processing steps were these. The number of nucleated cells in each sample was estimated from the amplification of reference gene primers within the assay. Sequence reads were collapsed and filtered to measure the absolute abundance of every unique TCRbeta CDR3 rearrangement. For each sample, productive Simpson clonality was calculated by taking the square root of Simpson's diversity index across productive rearrangements. Sourced from immuneACCESS, this table was stored by TCRdb with only in-frame sequences that have V and J called. A share of the clones is absent; for the studies checked, an unresolved V gene accounts for under half, and the remainder has no known explanation. The V and J calls and clone size were taken over from that table, and D and trimming were inferred from the DNA. This sample lists 350,000 to 400,000 clones; around 89% were detected once. The ten largest make up about 3% of the sample.

Trimming takes 3 bases from V and 4 bases from J, and the germline ends sit 7 bases apart. Inclusive of the bounding cysteine and phenylalanine, the CDR3 is 12 residues long. The entry retains the CDR3 DNA only, 36 bases that are in frame from base 1. Based on the germline V gene, the CDR1 and CDR2 sequences are SGHDT and YYEEEE. At one collaborating source in Seattle, patients were enrolled during active infection and were followed longitudinally through the course of disease. Each collaborating institution followed its own protocols to collect whole blood in K2EDTA tubes. For TCRbeta analysis, collaborators shipped samples in one of three forms: frozen whole blood, isolated PBMCs, or DNA extracted from either of those sample types. This clone was seen more than once but under ten times. The target of this receptor is not known. It has no much larger one-base neighbor in the sample; base qualities were not kept.

The sequence derives from a woman in her twenties or thirties with COVID-19, enrolled during active disease. The sequenced sample consisted of peripheral blood. The V gene is TRBV5-6 and the J gene is TRBJ1-2, with no reliable assignment of the D segment. CDR3 region: CASSYDSYGYTF. The DNA sequence is as follows: TGTGCCAGCAGCTACGACTCCTATGGCTACACCTTC.